The TCR beta chain under discussion was sequenced for a study of cytomegalovirus exposure and HLA in healthy donors (dated by TCRdb to the late 2010s). Study-wide context: In an earlier analysis of approximately 640 of the donors, under 300 Gb of sequence data and 90 million to 130 million unique TCR beta sequences from approximately 180 million T cells were reported. Of the roughly 400 genotyped donors, about 80% fell in the genetic ancestry cluster associated with self-reported Caucasian donors. Every repertoire in the discovery cohort had been generated on one and the same sequencing platform. The study profiled the T cell repertoires of 500 to 800 subjects by immunosequencing and related them to cytomegalovirus serostatus. Donor age, sex, ethnicity and CMV serostatus were collected together with the repertoire data. Among about 360 genotyped donors of the cohort, an average of 235,054 unique TCR beta nucleotide sequences were sequenced per donor, roughly a sixth of them non-productive. Class I and class II HLA loci were covered by the typing at four-digit resolution. To study patterns of TCR occurrence, a later analysis re-analyzed previously published TCR beta repertoires from 600 to 750 donors and added high-resolution HLA genotyping. A separate validation cohort of some 130 different subjects was used in addition to the 666-subject first cohort. To predict cytomegalovirus infection status, the study brought together high-throughput TCR immunosequencing, statistical association of individual TCRs with disease status, and machine learning. Four or five DR-DQ haplotypes were handled as single units for association and clustering because linkage in the cohort was strong. Approximately 310 gigabases of sequencing data and approximately 85 million unique TCR sequences were included in an early release covering about 600 HLA-typed donors. The study aimed to test whether cataloging public T cell receptors could reveal signatures of past pathogen exposure. To decide whether each TCR beta V gene segment behaved as functional or pseudogenic, an earlier analysis of some 600 of the donors relied on high-throughput TCR beta sequencing. The number of typed donors differed by locus: 629-630 for A, B, C, DRB1 and DQB1; 500 to 550 for DQA1; roughly 600 for DPA1; and around 470 for DPB1. A later genetic analysis took genome-wide SNP genotypes for about three fifths of the 666 donors and used that subset as a discovery cohort. In the later analysis, no new phenotypic data were used to find candidate immune exposures; instead, reliance was placed on TCR beta sequences and their occurrence across donors.

Preparation of the library involved the immunoSEQ multiplex PCR assay. The multiplex PCR relied on a mix of 60 forward primers for TCR Vbeta segments and 13 reverse primers for TCR Jbeta segments. A multiplex PCR assay on genomic DNA amplified the CDR3 region of rearranged TCR beta genes. On the Illumina HiSeq System, the amplified TCR beta libraries were sequenced as 87-base-pair reads. The authors' analysis ran thus. In a later analysis, about 80 million unique TCR beta chains were counted across the 666 repertoires, and roughly 10 million of these chains were shared by at least two donors. A nearest-neighbor algorithm error-corrected the raw reads and collapsed the reads into unique sequences, merging closely related sequences to remove PCR and sequencing errors. To assign V, D and J gene segments, CDR3 sequences were aligned to IMGT reference sequences. For a sequence to be retained, a match of at least six nucleotides was required to both a V gene segment and a J gene segment. A rearrangement counted as productive if the CDR3 had no stop codons and remained in frame with V and J, and every other rearrangement counted as non-productive. CDR3 was defined by IMGT convention, running from the second conserved V-encoded cysteine to the conserved J-encoded phenylalanine. Sequences without an unambiguous match to a single V gene segment were excluded from the earlier analysis of several hundred of the donors. In an earlier analysis of about 590 of the donors, a V segment was called functional when productive rearrangements were above 56.7%, and segregating when the standard deviation between donors exceeded 5%. A statistical classification framework was built for diagnosing cytomegalovirus status from the catalog of TCR beta chain sequences. A later analysis assigned V and J genes by comparing TCR nucleotide sequences with IMGT/GENE-DB human TR gene sequences. A later analysis assigned CDR3 sequences and most-parsimonious VDJ recombination scenarios with the TCRdist pipeline. In a later analysis, every TCR beta chain was defined by the combination of its CDR3 amino acid sequence and its V-gene family, and reads without a unique V-gene family were dropped. A later analysis removed several hundred highly shared, low-generation-probability nucleotide sequences to deal with suspected cross-contamination and a sequencing artifact. In a later analysis, a clonal expansion index was calculated for each public chain from normalized within-repertoire ranks of inferred template counts. Generation probabilities in a later analysis came from a VDJ recombination model fitted to out-of-frame rearrangements, and those results were checked against IGoR. In a later analysis, TCR-TCR, TCR-HLA and TCR-CMV co-occurrence was scored with hypergeometric tests, and a repertoire-size bias correction was applied to TCR pairs. False discovery rates were estimated in a later analysis by permuting HLA or CMV assignments 20 times. In a later analysis, co-occurring TCRs were grouped using DBSCAN, with TCRdist sequence similarity added in when clustering inside HLA-allele-positive subsets. Repertoires with fewer than 30,000 or more than 120,000 public chains, plus five repertoires with anomalous nucleotide sharing, were excluded from co-occurrence clustering. The table comes from immuneACCESS by way of TCRdb, which keeps in-frame sequences with V and J called. Part of the clones is missing from these tables; in studies checked, under half for an unresolved V gene and the rest for unknown reasons. V, J and clone size are those of that table, while D and trimming were read from the DNA. Present in this sample are fewer than 250,000 clones, around 75% of which were seen just once. The top ten clones comprise approximately 1.9% of the sample.

General conclusions and limits of the study: A few of the identified cytomegalovirus-associated TCR beta chains were confirmed in vitro to be specific for cytomegalovirus antigens. In an earlier analysis of approximately 600 of the donors, most TCR beta V segments were observed in productive rearrangements about 87% or about 30% of the time, broadly matching IMGT annotations. For the cohort, immune exposure information was limited to CMV serostatus. Because counts were too low, roughly 16 rarely observed V segments, including chromosome 9 orphons, were excluded from the earlier analysis of some 590 of the donors. Linkage disequilibrium might explain the correlated functional status among segregating V segments, but an unknown experimental factor could not be ruled out. Specific HLA alleles were associated with around 18,000 TCR beta sequences at a false discovery rate of 0.05 in a later analysis. In the study, 164 TCR beta chains were listed as associated with cytomegalovirus. The authors suggested that the approach could potentially be extended to other disease states and immunological phenotypes. A cluster of highly shared sequence variants was judged likely to be a technical artifact of the sequencing pipeline. Because some donors lacked HLA typing at each locus, the association tests relied only on the typed subset. A later analysis reported that several top co-occurrence clusters appeared linked to parvovirus B19, influenza, CMV and Epstein-Barr virus. Compared with equally common non-associated chains, HLA-associated TCR beta chains in a later analysis were more clonally expanded and had lower generation probabilities. In a later genetic analysis, fewer N-insertions in productive TCRs were reported among donors in an Asian-associated ancestry cluster than the roughly 700-donor mean. A later genetic analysis associated a missense DCLRE1C variant with V-gene and J-gene trimming of TCR beta chains, and an independent cohort replicated the association. In a later analysis, most CMV-associated TCR beta chains were found to appear HLA-restricted, with HLA associations seemingly driven largely by CMV exposure. In both the original and validation cohorts, the classifier was reported to diagnose cytomegalovirus status with high specificity and sensitivity. While some public TCRs were present in many individuals, most TCR sequences turned up only very rarely across donors. A further reported finding was that TCR beta sequences accurately predicted the HLA-A and HLA-B alleles for most subjects in the first cohort. The cohort was sequenced for TCR beta chains only, and without alpha or paired-chain data the features that could be detected were limited. When HLA alleles, especially DR and DQ, strongly co-occurred, attributing TCR associations to individual alleles was difficult. A later analysis found that TCR association rates varied across HLA loci, with DRB1 alleles showing the most associated TCRs and HLA-C alleles the fewest. Roughly uniform sequencing depth across donors was assumed in presence/absence analyses, although this assumption may not hold.

The cohort comprised 670 or so healthy bone marrow donors. At the time of sampling, every cohort member was nominally healthy, though immune exposures that went unrecorded were likely present. The donor tested CMV seronegative, placing the donor among the 350 to 400 seronegative members of the cohort. A peripheral blood sample was collected from each donor, and TCR beta sequencing was performed on peripheral blood mononuclear cells. The Qiagen DNeasy Blood Extraction Kit was used to extract genomic DNA from the blood cell samples. This clone was picked up one time. Its antigen target is currently unknown. The record has no base qualities; no much larger clone is one base away. Source material: PBMCs. This TCR was recovered from a woman aged 25-40 years in good health and CMV-seronegative.

The base sequence is TGTGCCAGCAGACTAGCGGGAGAGGGCACCGGGGAGCTGTTTTTT. Its translation reads: CASRLAGEGTGELFF. The V gene is TRBV27 and the J gene is TRBJ2-2, and TRBD2 matches 11 of the central bases. The germline V end is reduced by 6 bases and the J end by 4 bases; junction bases left unmatched: 4. Based on the germline V gene (reference sequence), the CDR1 and CDR2 sequences are MNHEY and SMNVEV. There are 15 amino acids in the CDR3, from cysteine to phenylalanine inclusive. The CDR3 DNA has 45 bases and is translated from base 1.